These 14 T cell receptor beta chains were sequenced from one sample in a study of OX40 agonist ivuxolimab in advanced cancers. The method was the immunoSEQ multiplex PCR assay. TCRdb provides this immuneACCESS table in a form limited to in-frame rearrangements. Some clones are lacking; in checked studies, under half of them reflect an unresolved V gene, and why the rest are absent is not known. The sample contains some 150,000 clones, 85% to 95% of them found a single time. The top ten constitute 0.9% to 1.2% of the sample. The source material was CD4+ or CD8+ T cells sorted from blood, sampled in a trial of the OX40 agonist ivuxolimab. These receptor sequences come from an adult with an advanced solid tumor such as melanoma, head and neck, liver or kidney cancer.

The chain couples TRBV6-5 to TRBJ1-1; TRBD1 matches at 12 bases. Germline CDR1 is MNHEY and CDR2 is SVGAGI. With V trimmed by 6 bases and J by 5 bases, 7 bases remained unmatched. This CDR3 has 15 amino acids. For the CDR3, the DNA is TGTGCCAGCAGGAACCGGGACAGGGGGCGAACTGAAGCTTTCTTT. Translating it yields CASRNRDRGRTEAFF.

This clone has a single count. The rearrangement links TRBV6-6 to TRBJ1-2, with a weak D call TRBD1 (6 bases). The V gene lost 7 bases and the J gene lost 0 bases, with 9 bases spanning the gap. The CDR3 extends over 13 amino acids. Germline V CDR1 and CDR2: MNHNY, SVGAGI (reference sequence). CDR3 in DNA: TGTGCCAGCAACAGGGCGGCTAACTATGGCTACACCTTC. Its protein is CASNRAANYGYTF.

V and J are TRBV4-3 and TRBJ1-6; D gene uncertain. Germline V lookup: CDR1 LGHNA, CDR2 YSLEER. V was clipped by 0 bases and J by 6 bases, with 9 bases between them. The CDR3 spans 15 residues. CDR3 sequence reads: CASSQEVRTNSPLHF. Written as DNA, the CDR3 is TGCGCCAGCAGCCAAGAAGTCCGGACTAATTCACCCCTCCACTTT.

The rearrangement links TRBV19 to TRBJ1-4, with 7 nucleotides matching TRBD1. From germline, CDR1 is LNHDA and CDR2 SQIVND (reference sequence). With 8 bases clipped from V and 5 bases from J, the junction kept 11 bases outside the gene matches. The CDR3 covers 15 residues. CDR3 coding DNA: TGTGCCAGTGCCGTTGGGGACAGCCCAAATGAAAAACTGTTTTTT. This encodes CASAVGDSPNEKLFF.

This chain uses TRBV30 with TRBJ2-3; no reliable D call. There are 14 residues in the CDR3. With 0 bases removed from V and 2 bases from J, the gap between germline ends came to 9 bases. CDR1 is GTSNPN, CDR2 SVGIG, per germline (reference sequence). Here the CDR3 DNA reads TGTGCCTGGAGTGTAGTGGGCCACACAGATACGCAGTATTTT. This sequence encodes CAWSVVGHTDTQYF.

The V and J genes are TRBV7-8 and TRBJ2-1; possible D gene TRBD1, 6 bases. This CDR3 has 15 residues. Deletions cut 0 bases from V and 4 bases from J, with 10 bases between. Germline V gene lookup returns CDR1 SGHVS and CDR2 FQNEAQ. CDR3 sequence (DNA): TGTGCCAGCAGCTTAGCGCCAGGGGAATACAATGAGCAGTTCTTC. It yields the protein CASSLAPGEYNEQFF.

The chain carries TRBV7-3 and TRBJ1-3; D is possibly TRBD1 (6 bases). The germline CDR1 and CDR2 sequences are SGHTA and FQGTGA. This CDR3 comprises 14 residues. V shed 2 bases and J shed 4 bases, with 9 bases lying between them. The CDR3 DNA is TGTGCCAGCAGCTTATCCGGACAGGGAAACACCATATATTTT. This gives the protein CASSLSGQGNTIYF.

This chain uses TRBV5-4 with TRBJ2-7, with no clear D. This CDR3 region has 13 residues. Germline CDR1 SGHNT, CDR2 YYREEE (reference sequence). V gave up 9 bases and J gave up 0 bases, with 13 bases separating them. The chain's CDR3 is CATSKLTSYEQYF. DNA for the CDR3: TGTGCCACCTCGAAACTCACCTCCTACGAGCAGTACTTC. The full variable domain, with the rest looked up from reference TRBV5-4 and TRBJ2-7, is ETGVTQSPTHLIKTRGQQVTLRCSSQSGHNTVSWYQQALGQGPQFIFQYYREEENGRGNFPPRFSGLQFPNYSSELNVNALELDDSALYLCATSKLTSYEQYFGPGTRLTVT.

The chain couples TRBV21-1 to TRBJ2-5; TRBD2 is the table's D call, not checked against the DNA. TRBV21-1 is marked as a pseudogene. The length of the CDR3 is 15 residues. The CDR3 loop is CASSERGGLEETQYF. The CDR3 region has the DNA TGTGCCAGCAGCGAGCGGGGGGGCCTCGAAGAGACCCAGTACTTC.

V usage is TRBV6-6 and J usage is TRBJ1-3; D uncertain. Germline V CDR1 and CDR2: MNHNY, SVGAGI (reference sequence). With 7 bases removed from V and 0 bases from J, the gap between germline ends came to 13 bases. The CDR3 is 15 residues long. The CDR3 sequence: CASTQGLFSGNTIYF. DNA of the CDR3: TGTGCCAGCACCCAAGGACTGTTCTCTGGAAACACCATATATTTT.

J is TRBJ2-2 and V is TRBV5-1; a possible D gene is TRBD2 (5 bases). Trimming cost V 3 bases and J 0 bases, with 15 bases left between them. CDR1 and CDR2 (germline): SGHRS, YFSETQ. The CDR3 totals 17 residues. The CDR3 is CASSSLTGGANTGELFF. Written as DNA, the CDR3 is TGCGCCAGCAGCTCGTTGACCGGAGGCGCGAACACCGGGGAGCTGTTTTTT.

The V gene is TRBV19, the J gene TRBJ2-6; the match to TRBD1 covers 11 bases. The V segment lost 9 bases and the J segment 1 base; nucleotides outside the gene matches: 5. This CDR3 comprises 16 residues. Germline CDR1 LNHDA, CDR2 SQIVND (reference sequence). CDR3 amino acids: CASGDRGSSGANVLTF. As DNA, the CDR3 is TGTGCCAGCGGGGACAGGGGGTCTTCTGGGGCCAACGTCCTGACTTTC.

About this clone: In the same sample, other DNA sequences code for this CDR3. The chain has TRBV19 and TRBJ2-1, with 10 bases aligning to TRBD2. Germline-derived CDR1 and CDR2 are LNHDA and SQIVND (reference sequence). The CDR3 is 18 residues long. V shed 1 base and J 3 bases; nucleotides not matched to a gene: 9. CDR3 coding DNA: TGTGCCAGTAGTATAGTCAACCCGGGACTAGCGTTCTACAATGAGCAGTTCTTC. It is translated as CASSIVNPGLAFYNEQFF.

The chain links TRBV5-6 to TRBJ2-3; the match to TRBD2 covers 10 bases. Germline V lookup: CDR1 SGHDT, CDR2 YYEEEE. The CDR3 totals 14 residues. With 3 bases clipped from V and 6 bases from J, the junction kept 4 bases outside the gene matches. DNA of the CDR3: TGTGCCAGCAGCTCTAGCGGGGGAGGGGATACGCAGTATTTT. It yields the protein CASSSSGGGDTQYF. Filled out from reference TRBV5-6 and TRBJ2-3, the complete variable domain reads DAGVTQSPTHLIKTRGQQVTLRCSPKSGHDTVSWYQQALGQGPQFIFQYYEEEERQRGNFPDRFSGHQFPNYSSELNVNALLLGDSALYLCASSSSGGGDTQYFGPGTRLTVL.